The 25 T cell receptor beta chains below all came from one sample that was sequenced in a study of blood T cells in healthy people across ages. The second PCR ran roughly 6 to 11 cycles with a sample-barcoded 5' primer and J-beta primers. MiXCR was run by TCRdb on the 5' RACE reads, yielding one entry per CDR3 protein. The sample has 1.6 million or so distinct CDR3 sequences; about 31% are singletons. Sequencing was carried out using blood. The receptors come from a woman between 25 and 40 years old in good health.

The CDR3: CASSVGYIWDRRTHYEQYF. The CDR3, as DNA: TGTGCCAGCAGTGTTGGGTATATATGGGACCGACGAACCCACTACGAGCAGTACTTC. The rearrangement joins TRBV25-1 to TRBJ2-7; either TRBD1 or TRBD2 may supply D (5 bases each). Germline CDR1 is MGHDK and CDR2 is SYGVNS. The CDR3 spans 19 residues. V was trimmed by 4 bases and J by 3 bases, leaving 28 bases between them.

The genes are TRBV13 and TRBJ2-6; possibly TRBD2 for D (5 bases). CDR1 and CDR2 (germline): PRHDT, FYEKMQ (reference sequence). This CDR3 is built from 15 residues. V shed 4 bases and J shed 4 bases, with 11 bases lying between them. The CDR3 DNA follows: TGTGCCAGCAGCTCCCGAGGGAACGGGGCCAACGTCCTGACTTTC. Residues: CASSSRGNGANVLTF.

This clonotype was observed a few times. The chain couples TRBV7-3 to TRBJ2-3; D unresolved. CDR3 length equals 15 residues. In germline, CDR1 is SGHTA, CDR2 FQGTGA. V was cut by 6 bases and J by 6 bases, with 19 bases left in between. Written as DNA, the CDR3 is TGTGCCAGCAGTCCCGGGCCCCCGAATAGCGATACGCAGTATTTT. It encodes CASSPGPPNSDTQYF.

The J gene is TRBJ2-7, the V gene TRBV7-6; tentatively, D is TRBD2 (7 bases). The CDR3 sequence is 15 residues long. Germline V gives CDR1 SGHVS, CDR2 FNYEAQ. Trimming removed 5 bases from V and 3 bases from J, with 17 bases in between. The CDR3 nucleotides read TGTGCCAGCAGCCCCGGTGACGGGGGGCTCTACGAGCAGTACTTC. This encodes CASSPGDGGLYEQYF.

This chain connects TRBV7-9 to TRBJ2-1, with D maybe TRBD1 (6 bases). Germline loops: CDR1 SEHNR, CDR2 FQNEAQ (reference sequence). Trimming cost V 0 bases and J 5 bases, with 14 bases left between them. The CDR3 totals 16 residues. The CDR3 DNA reads as TGTGCCAGCAGCTTAGCGTTAGGGGGTCGGAACAATGAGCAGTTCTTC. It specifies CASSLALGGRNNEQFF.

This clonotype was detected only a few times. The chain links TRBV20-1 to TRBJ2-5; a weak D match, TRBD1 (6 bases). V lost 4 bases to trimming and J lost 3 bases, with 21 bases between them. The CDR3 loop spans 16 amino acids. CDR1 is DFQATT, CDR2 SNEGSKA, per germline (reference sequence). In nucleotides, the CDR3 is TGCAGTGCTACCATCTCCGCGACAGGATCAAAAGAGACCCAGTACTTC. This gives the protein CSATISATGSKETQYF.

This clonotype was picked up many times. The chain has TRBV30 and TRBJ2-7; tentatively, D is TRBD1 (6 bases). Trimming shortened V by 1 base and J by 6 bases, and 13 bases separated the two germline ends. The germline V gene has CDR1 GTSNPN and CDR2 SVGIG (reference sequence). CDR3 length: 13 residues. CDR3 DNA: TGTGCCTGGAGTGCACTACAGGGTAGCGAGCAGTACTTC. It translates to CAWSALQGSEQYF.

This clonotype was seen a few times. The chain uses TRBV15 and TRBJ2-1; D unresolved. This CDR3 is 13 amino acids long. V was pared by 7 bases and J by 6 bases, with 13 bases between. Germline CDR1 is LNHNV and CDR2 is YYDKDF (reference sequence). The CDR3 nucleotides are TGTGCCACCATGTATCCCGACTCCAATGAGCAGTTCTTC. Its translation: CATMYPDSNEQFF.

The rearrangement uses TRBV15 and TRBJ2-7; D may be TRBD1 (6 bases). The DNA end is a closer match to TRBJ2-1, so the J assignment may be wrong. The CDR3 sequence is 15 residues long. Germline loops: CDR1 LNHNV, CDR2 YYDKDF (reference sequence). The CDR3 region has the DNA TGTGCCACCAGCAGGGAGGACAGACCCTCCTACGAGCAGTTCTTC. Translation: CATSREDRPSYEQFF.

There are a few counts of this clonotype. This sequence joins TRBV7-9 and TRBJ2-1; 12 bases map to TRBD2. With 3 bases clipped from V and 7 bases from J, the junction kept 10 bases outside the gene matches. Germline V gene sequence: CDR1 SEHNR, CDR2 FQNEAQ (reference sequence). The CDR3 length is 17 residues. CDR3 bases: TGTGCCAGCAGCTTTATGACTAGCGGGGGCCTTATGAATGAGCAGTTCTTC. The encoded protein is CASSFMTSGGLMNEQFF.

The J gene is TRBJ2-5, the V gene TRBV24-1, with 7 positions matching TRBD1. This CDR3 is 15 amino acids long. Germline assignment: CDR1 KGHDR and CDR2 SFDVKD. Trimming cost V 3 bases and J 3 bases; bases outside gene matches: 6. In DNA form, the CDR3 reads TGTGCCACCAGTGATGCGACAGGGTGGGAAGAGACCCAGTACTTC. Translation: CATSDATGWEETQYF.

The gene calls are TRBV20-1 and TRBJ2-5, with D possibly being TRBD1 or TRBD2 (6 bases each). The V gene's germline CDR1 is DFQATT and CDR2 SNEGSKA (reference sequence). V lost 5 bases to trimming and J lost 2 bases, with 15 bases between them. There are 14 residues in the CDR3. The CDR3 spells CSAFSGGGQETQYF. DNA of the CDR3: TGCAGTGCTTTCTCAGGAGGGGGGCAAGAGACCCAGTACTTC.

This clonotype appeared a few times. This chain links TRBV6-6 with TRBJ2-7; D not certain. The closer fit of TRBJ2-5 to the DNA end suggests the J call may be wrong. The CDR3 is 17 residues long. Germline V CDR1 and CDR2: MNHNY, SVGAGI (reference sequence). The DNA for the CDR3 is TGTGCCAGCAGTTACGTCGTTAGCCTGCGGCCTCAAGAGACCCAGTACTTC. This encodes CASSYVVSLRPQETQYF.

This chain links TRBV20-1 with TRBJ2-7, with D maybe TRBD2 (8 bases). The length of the CDR3 is 15 residues. Germline lookup yields CDR1 DFQATT and CDR2 SNEGSKA (reference sequence). V lost 0 bases to trimming and J lost 5 bases, with 17 bases between them. CDR3 in DNA: TGCAGTGCTAGAGATAGGGGGCGCGGGGGGAACGAGCAGTACTTC. Residues: CSARDRGRGGNEQYF.

This clonotype was seen more than once but under ten times. The chain is built from TRBV7-9 and TRBJ2-6; perhaps TRBD1 as D (6 bases). The length of the CDR3 is 18 residues. CDR1 is SEHNR and CDR2 is FQNEAQ in the germline V gene (reference sequence). V was cut by 6 bases and J by 0 bases, with 18 bases left in between. This chain's CDR3 is CASSKGGQIDSGANVLTF. The CDR3 DNA reads as TGTGCCAGCAGTAAAGGGGGACAAATAGACTCTGGGGCCAACGTCCTGACTTTC.

CDR3 in amino acids: CASSFPSETQYF. CDR3 bases: TGTGCCAGCAGTTTCCCCTCGGAGACCCAGTACTTC. The gene calls are TRBV12-3 or TRBV12-4 and TRBJ2-5; no definite D call. The V end lost 3 bases, the J end lost 5 bases, and 7 bases lay between the germline ends. This CDR3 has 12 residues.

The chain joins TRBV3-1 to TRBJ1-1; TRBD1 is a possible D gene (6 bases). Deletions cut 3 bases from V and 1 base from J, with 12 bases between. This CDR3 is built from 15 residues. The germline gives CDR1 LGHDT, CDR2 YNNKEL (reference sequence). CDR3 sequence: CASSQLGQPNTEAFF. The CDR3 coding sequence is TGTGCCAGCAGCCAGCTCGGACAGCCGAACACTGAAGCTTTCTTT.

This clonotype was observed a few times. V is TRBV4-2 and J is TRBJ1-4, with TRBD1 as a possible D gene (5 bases). CDR1 and CDR2 from the germline V gene are LGHNA and YNFKEQ. The CDR3 sequence is 14 residues long. V lost 5 bases to trimming and J lost 7 bases, with 14 bases between them. The CDR3 DNA follows: TGTGCCAGCAGCTTCGGGACGGATAGTGAAAAACTGTTTTTT. It translates to CASSFGTDSEKLFF.

J is TRBJ2-3 and V is TRBV6-2 or TRBV6-3; unclear D gene. Germline V gene lookup returns CDR1 MNHEY and CDR2 SVGEGT. The CDR3 extends over 15 amino acids. V dropped 5 bases and J dropped 6 bases, with 18 bases sitting between them. Here the CDR3 DNA reads TGTGCCAGCAGTGCTCCTAGATTCACAGTGGATACGCAGTATTTT. Residues: CASSAPRFTVDTQYF.

V is TRBV4-1 and J is TRBJ2-7; D is unclear. With the DNA end fitting TRBJ2-5 better, the J assignment may be wrong. This CDR3 comprises 17 residues. The germline CDR1 and CDR2 sequences are MGHRA and YSYEKL. The CDR3 DNA reads as TGCGCCAGCAGCCAAGATAGCTGGGGAACGGACCGAGGGACCCAGTACTTC. This gives the protein CASSQDSWGTDRGTQYF.

This clonotype was counted ten times or more. The chain has TRBV20-1 and TRBJ2-5, with D possibly matching TRBD2 (6 bases). The V gene lost 6 bases and the J gene lost 1 base, with 18 bases spanning the gap. Germline V CDR1 and CDR2: DFQATT, SNEGSKA (reference sequence). The CDR3 has 15 residues. The CDR3: CSAREEAPPQETQYF. The CDR3 bases are TGCAGTGCCAGGGAGGAGGCCCCCCCCCAAGAGACCCAGTACTTC.

The rearrangement uses TRBV7-9 and TRBJ2-2, with D unclear. The CDR3 length is 11 residues. Germline V gene data show CDR1 as SEHNR and CDR2 as FQNEAQ (reference sequence). This chain's CDR3 is CANSMGGELFF. CDR3 in DNA: TGTGCGAATTCGATGGGCGGGGAGCTGTTTTTT.

Comment on this clonotype: A much larger clone is a single base away; this may be a read error. The gene calls are TRBV12-3 or TRBV12-4 and TRBJ2-5; 10 bases fit TRBD1. The CDR3 sequence is 15 residues long. In nucleotides, the CDR3 is TGTGCCAGCACCGCCGGGACAGGGGTTTCCGAGACCCAGGACTTC. As protein: CASTAGTGVSETQDF.

With regard to this clonotype: One end of the junction varies from germline; a read error may be responsible. The J gene is TRBJ2-4, the V gene TRBV5-6, with D possibly being TRBD2 (6 bases). The assigned J gene may be wrong: the sequence end matches TRBJ2-7 better. Germline V lookup: CDR1 SGHDT, CDR2 YYEEEE. This CDR3 has 14 residues. The CDR3, as DNA: TGCGCCAGCAGCTTTGCTACTAGCCCTGGCGAGCAGTACTTC. It yields the protein CASSFATSPGEQYF.

In the case of this clonotype: At one of its ends the junction is not consistent with the germline gene, which may arise from a read error. The V call is TRBV20-1, the J call TRBJ2-2; 16 nucleotides match TRBD2. CDR3 length: 18 residues. The germline V gene has CDR1 DFQATT and CDR2 SNEGSKA (reference sequence). CDR3 amino acids: CSTRLGLAGGPRIGELFF. CDR3 DNA sequence: TGCAGTACTAGATTGGGACTAGCGGGAGGGCCAAGAATTGGGGAGCTGTTTTTT.